One sample yielded the 10 T cell receptor beta chains listed below, sequenced in a study of blood T cell repertoires in COVID-19. The method was immunoSEQ multiplex PCR; TCRdb's version includes in-frame clones alone and lacks a portion of them. The data show hundreds of thousands of clones, 80% to 90% seen once. The sequenced sample was PBMCs or T cells enriched from blood (not recorded which). Receptor source: a woman aged 45-65 years who had recovered from COVID-19.

The chain recombines TRBV29-1 with TRBJ1-3; 7 bases map to TRBD1. The CDR3 is 15 residues long. V shed 7 bases, J shed 0 bases, and the junction held 9 bases outside the gene matches. Germline V gene data show CDR1 as SQVTM and CDR2 as ANQGSEA. The CDR3 reads CSAGIRDSSGNTIYF. CDR3 nucleotides: TGCAGCGCGGGAATCCGGGACAGCTCTGGAAACACCATATATTTT.

This clone came up once. The junction departs from germline at one end; a sequencing error may be responsible. The V and J genes are TRBV10-3 and TRBJ1-2; the match to TRBD1 covers 8 bases. CDR1 and CDR2 from the germline V gene are ENHRY and SYGVKD. CDR3 size: 13 residues. CDR3 nucleotide sequence: TGTGCCATCAGTGGCGACAGGGGTCCACGGCCTTCCTTC. Protein sequence: CAISGDRGPRPSF.

J is TRBJ1-2 and V is TRBV25-1; D remains ambiguous. Between the trimmed V and J ends, which lost 2 bases and 8 bases, there was a span of 9 bases. The CDR3 runs 12 residues. Germline V gene lookup returns CDR1 MGHDK and CDR2 SYGVNS. The DNA of the CDR3 is TGTGCCAGCAGTGAACGCGGGGAGGGCTACACCTTC. Protein: CASSERGEGYTF.

The chain uses TRBV28 and TRBJ1-6; no clear D. The germline V and J ends were trimmed by 3 bases and 7 bases, with 22 bases remaining between them. The CDR3 has 18 amino acids. Germline CDR1 MDHEN, CDR2 SYDVKM. CDR3 in amino acids: CASSFKPRGIIGNSPLHF. The CDR3 region has the DNA TGTGCCAGCAGTTTTAAGCCCCGGGGAATCATAGGAAATTCACCCCTCCACTTT.

The chain uses TRBV7-9 and TRBJ1-4; TRBD1 matches 7 bases. In germline, CDR1 is SEHNR, CDR2 FQNEAQ (reference sequence). CDR3 length equals 16 residues. V lost 1 base and J lost 7; bases outside the gene matches: 9. For the CDR3, the DNA is TGTGCCAGCAGCTTAGGCCAGACAGGGTTTAGTGAAAAACTGTTTTTT. Its protein product is CASSLGQTGFSEKLFF. The complete variable domain, with remaining parts taken from reference TRBV7-9 and TRBJ1-4, reads DTGVSQNPRHKITKRGQNVTFRCDPISEHNRLYWYRQTLGQGPEFLTYFQNEAQLEKSRLLSDRFSAERPKGSFSTLEIQRTEQGDSAMYLCASSLGQTGFSEKLFFGSGTQLSVL.

The genes are TRBV10-3 and TRBJ2-2; 7 bases fit TRBD2. CDR1 is ENHRY, CDR2 SYGVKD, per germline. The V segment lost 4 bases and the J segment 2 bases; nucleotides outside the gene matches: 4. The CDR3 runs to 15 residues. This CDR3 is CAISGASGNTGELFF. The DNA for the CDR3 is TGTGCCATCAGTGGGGCTAGCGGCAACACCGGGGAGCTGTTTTTT.

The chain combines TRBV7-9 with TRBJ1-1, with D maybe TRBD1 (5 bases). The CDR3 covers 15 residues. V lost 5 bases to trimming and J lost 4 bases, with 17 bases between them. The germline V gene encodes CDR1 SEHNR and CDR2 FQNEAQ (reference sequence). The CDR3: CASSALTGPFTEAFF. DNA for the CDR3: TGTGCCAGCAGCGCGCTAACAGGTCCGTTCACTGAAGCTTTCTTT.

Here the CDR3 DNA reads TGTGCCAGCAGTGAAGCGTACAGCGGGGGTTACACCGGGGAGCTGTTTTTT. Its translation: CASSEAYSGGYTGELFF. V and J are TRBV6-1 and TRBJ2-2; the match to TRBD2 covers 8 bases. CDR1 is MNHNS, CDR2 SASEGT, per germline. This CDR3 has 17 amino acids. J lost 3 bases, V lost 0 bases, and 6 bases had no gene match.

V gene TRBV20-1 combines with J gene TRBJ2-1, with 8 bases that match TRBD1. The CDR3 is 13 amino acids. Per the germline V gene, CDR1 is DFQATT and CDR2 is SNEGSKA (reference sequence). The V segment lost 3 bases and the J segment 7 bases; nucleotides outside the gene matches: 5. In DNA, the CDR3 is TGCAGTGCTAGTTGGACAGGGTTGAATGAGCAGTTCTTC. As protein: CSASWTGLNEQFF.

J is TRBJ1-2 and V is TRBV5-6, with D possibly being TRBD1 (5 bases). CDR3 length: 14 amino acids. The V end was cut by 2 bases, the J end by 3 bases, with 11 bases between. Germline loops: CDR1 SGHDT, CDR2 YYEEEE. The CDR3 DNA sequence: TGTGCCAGCAGCTTTGGGGGGTCTCACTATGGCTACACCTTC. Its protein is CASSFGGSHYGYTF.